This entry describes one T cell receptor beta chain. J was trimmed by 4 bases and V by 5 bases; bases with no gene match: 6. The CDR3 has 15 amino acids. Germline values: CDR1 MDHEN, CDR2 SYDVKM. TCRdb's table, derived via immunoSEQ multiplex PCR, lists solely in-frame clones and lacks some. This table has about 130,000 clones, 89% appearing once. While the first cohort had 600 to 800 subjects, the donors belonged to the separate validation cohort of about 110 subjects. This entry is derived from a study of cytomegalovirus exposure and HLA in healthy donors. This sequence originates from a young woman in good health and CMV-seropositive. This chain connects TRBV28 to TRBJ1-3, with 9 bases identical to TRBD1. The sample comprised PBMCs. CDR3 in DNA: TGTGCCAGCAGTACAATACAGGGGGCGGGAAACACCATATATTTT. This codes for CASSTIQGAGNTIYF.